Listed below are T cell receptor beta chains from one sample, sequenced in a study of OX40 agonist ivuxolimab in advanced cancers. Generated by immunoSEQ multiplex PCR, the TCRdb table keeps only in-frame clones and is missing some. The sample contains around 39,000 clones, nearly 80% of which appear only once. The source was CD4+ or CD8+ T cells sorted from blood, collected in a trial of the OX40 agonist ivuxolimab. All receptors derive from an adult with an advanced solid tumor such as melanoma, head and neck, liver or kidney cancer. Both conserved end residues are part of each CDR3. D genes are given only for firm matches. Clone size, where shown, is once, few, many, or a class for clones that have expanded.

12	TRBV4-1	-	-	TRBJ2-7	TGCGCCAGCAGCGGGAAACCCCACGAGCAGTACTTC	CASSGKPHEQYF
10	TRBV6-5	-	-	TRBJ2-5	TGTGCCAGCGGACAAGAGACCCAGTACTTC	CASGQETQYF
14	TRBV28	TRBD1	-	TRBJ1-1	TGTGCCAGCAGTTGGACAGGGGGAAACACTGAAGCTTTCTTT	CASSWTGGNTEAFF
12	TRBV5-1	-	-	TRBJ1-2	TGCGCCAGCAGCTTGACAGACTATGGCTACACCTTC	CASSLTDYGYTF
13	TRBV6-6	-	-	TRBJ1-1	TGTGCCAGCAGCGCACAGCCGAACACTGAAGCTTTCTTT	CASSAQPNTEAFF
15	TRBV7-3	-	-	TRBJ2-7	TGTGCCAGCAGCTTCCAGGGGGCCCCGGGGGGGGAGCAGTACTTC	CASSFQGAPGGEQYF
14	TRBV11-2	TRBD2	-	TRBJ2-5	TGTGCCAGCAGCTTAGGGGTGGGAGGGGAGACCCAGTACTTC	CASSLGVGGETQYF
13	TRBV2	-	-	TRBJ2-3	TGTGCCAGCAGGGCGGGACGTACAGATACGCAGTATTTT	CASRAGRTDTQYF
14	TRBV2	TRBD1	-	TRBJ1-2	TGTGCCAGCAGTCCCCAGGGGGCTAACTATGGCTACACCTTC	CASSPQGANYGYTF
13	TRBV18	-	-	TRBJ2-5	TGTGCCAGCTCGCGGACAGTCCAAGAGACCCAGTACTTC	CASSRTVQETQYF
12	TRBV5-1	-	-	TRBJ2-5	TGCGCCAGCAGCCCGGGATTCGAGACCCAGTACTTC	CASSPGFETQYF
15	TRBV19	-	-	TRBJ1-5	TGTGCCAGTACAACCCGGGGAGGGATCGGCCAGCCCCAGCATTTT	CASTTRGGIGQPQHF
15	TRBV4-1	TRBD2	few	TRBJ2-3	TGCGCCAGCACCTTTAGCGGGGCCAGCACAGATACGCAGTATTTT	CASTFSGASTDTQYF
15	TRBV19	TRBD2	-	TRBJ2-1	TGTGCCAGTAGTCCCCCCGGGAGGGCCTACAATGAGCAGTTCTTC	CASSPPGRAYNEQFF
14	TRBV7-9	TRBD1	-	TRBJ2-5	TGTGCCAGCAGCTTAACAGGGGCGGGAGAGACCCAGTACTTC	CASSLTGAGETQYF